This T cell receptor beta chain was sequenced for a study of regulatory T cells in long-lasting Graves disease (dated by TCRdb to the early 2020s). With respect to the entire study: Newly diagnosed Graves' disease patients had taken antithyroid drugs for less than 3 months. TCR sequencing covered 13 persistent and 20 or so newly diagnosed Graves' disease patients, around 35 samples in total. Patients with persistent Graves' disease were compared with patients with newly diagnosed Graves' disease using TCR sequencing and RNA sequencing of peripheral blood. The study was conducted in China and was registered as a clinical trial. Broad study findings and their caveats: Preferential use of TRBV28, TRBJ1-2 and TRBJ2-5 was observed in persistent disease, whereas TRBV20-1 and TRBJ2-1 were favored in newly diagnosed disease. Compared with newly diagnosed patients, patients with persistent Graves' disease had lower TCR Shannon entropy and fewer highly expanded clones, which suggests clonal expansion. Sequencing and analysis were restricted to the TCR beta chain. The small sample size was acknowledged by the authors as a limitation that may reduce accuracy. More public clonotypes were shared among persistent patients (over 2,500) than among newly diagnosed patients (more than 900). Only peripheral blood was studied, because thyroid tissue, the primary lesion, was inaccessible.

The sample's time point label is to be understood as: newly diagnosed GD, antithyroid drugs for less than 3 months. RNA was extracted from PBMCs in TRIzol for both TCR sequencing and RNA sequencing. Graves' disease was diagnosed according to American Thyroid Association guidelines. The patients came from an endocrinology department in Xi'an, China. Each patient gave approximately 9.7 milliliters of peripheral blood, collected in an EDTA anticoagulant tube. Ficoll Paque Plus density gradient separation was used to isolate PBMCs, and no further T cell sorting was done. An Agilent 2100 Bioanalyzer and agarose gel were used to check RNA quality, and a NanoDrop 2000 was used to measure RNA concentration. Sequences DFQATT (CDR1) and SNEGSKA (CDR2) are obtained from the germline V gene (reference sequence). The CDR3 runs 14 amino acids, cysteine and phenylalanine included. Only CDR3 DNA is held: 42 bases, read in frame from base 1. V trim: 3 bases; J trim: 12 bases; unmatched bases: 8.

The protocol used for the library was multiplex PCR. The instrument given in TCRdb is Illumina HiSeq 4000. To build TCR beta libraries, CDR3 regions were amplified by Arm-PCR using iRepertoire HTBI primers. Gel purification was performed on PCR products prior to sequencing. On the study's bioinformatics: Across samples, roughly 60 TRBV and roughly 15 TRBJ segments were identified and used for gene usage analysis of CDR3 amino acid clonotypes. COPE and FqMerger were used to merge the filtered high-quality paired reads into contigs. BLAST was used to align contigs to IMGT TRBV, TRBD and TRBJ reference genes, with CDR3 defined following IMGT. Any clonotype with a frequency above 0.1% was counted as a highly expanded clone. Shannon entropy served as the measure of repertoire diversity, while the Gini coefficient captured V-J evenness. A clonotype found in more than one individual was treated as public. In-frame beta chains were kept once TCRdb had trimmed the public reads at Q25 with fastp and called clones with MiXCR. A single entry per CDR3 protein holds the most common genes and DNA from its merged rows. None of the V and J calls come from the authors' own analysis; TCRdb made them. The sample records fewer than 500,000 distinct CDR3 sequences, roughly 15% of which are singletons. The top ten hold 9% to 15% of the sample.

This clonotype showed up many times. Its recognized antigen is unknown. No quality values exist for individual bases; no much larger clone is one base distant. These data were also reused for a study on T cells in Graves' hyperthyroidism and ophthalmopathy. That second publication adds: Stable Graves' hyperthyroidism was defined as no progression to ophthalmopathy during 18 months of follow-up. Hyperthyroidism patients were aged 18 to 65 years and newly diagnosed, with disease duration of less than 2 months. Patients with uncontrolled infections, other autoimmune diseases, pregnancy or lactation were excluded. Clinical symptoms, serum thyroxine and TRAb, thyroid ultrasound, and orbital computed tomography formed the basis for the diagnoses. A first-round RT-PCR of the TCR CDR3 used the HTBI primer set with the Qiagen OneStep RT-PCR kit. Most expanded thyroid clonotypes (frequency above 0.001) were also detected in blood, a finding suggesting that blood repertoires may reflect thyroid immune responses. A model built on a 13 V-J signature distinguished ophthalmopathy from stable hyperthyroidism, reaching roughly 88% sensitivity and around 81% specificity in cross-validation and 80%/75% in testing. In validation, the model predicted progression to ophthalmopathy with 55% to 71% sensitivity and over 72% specificity, a median of roughly seven months before onset. To identify distinguishing TCR V-J signatures, a discovery cohort of around 100 patients was used, comprising 43 with Graves' ophthalmopathy and under 60 with stable Graves' hyperthyroidism. An independent validation cohort of 18 to 20 hyperthyroidism patients and 15 or so patients who later progressed to ophthalmopathy tested prospective prediction of ophthalmopathy. For training and testing, the 100 or so patients in the discovery cohort were randomly divided in a 7:3 ratio. In addition, the study compared T-cell repertoires in thyroid tissue and in blood from 6 or 7 Graves' hyperthyroidism patients. After blood sampling, hyperthyroidism patients were treated with methimazole at a starting dose of 30 mg daily, and ophthalmopathy patients were treated with high-dose intravenous methylprednisolone. A second multiplex PCR round built the libraries, followed by size selection and purification. The libraries were sequenced on an Illumina HiSeq2000 using paired-end 100 bp reads. SOAPnuke was used to process the raw data, removing reads that contained adapters or uncalled bases, had a mean Phred below 15, or lacked an exact match to the constant primer or identifier. High-quality paired reads were merged using COPE v1.2.5, and each unique nucleotide sequence was defined as a clonotype. MiTCR v1.1 was used to align the clonotypes against IMGT TRBV, TRBD and TRBJ reference segments. The analysis included only V-J combinations with a frequency above 0.0001, which together covered roughly 99% of the repertoires. The TCS score was defined as F50 (clonal expansion) divided by E x V (chaos), with BLOSUM62-based TCRdist calculated between CDR3 peptides within each V-J. Welch's t-statistics and random forest reduced 450 to 600 V-J features to roughly 13, which were used in a naive Bayes classifier (R e1071). Sample size was not statistically predetermined, and investigators were not blinded to group allocation. According to the paper, TCR Vbeta CDR3 sequencing was carried out on over 130 peripheral blood samples, which came from more than 40 ophthalmopathy, around 75 hyperthyroidism and about 17 progressor patients.

The rearranged chain carries TRBV20-1 and TRBJ1-6, with 10 junctional bases fitting TRBD1. The specimen was peripheral blood mononuclear cells (PBMCs), collected at new diagnosis, from a patient treated with antithyroid drugs. The TCR sequence derives from a man in his forties with Graves disease. Donor details come from another sample of the same person, matched by shared clones. At the DNA level, the sequence is TGCAGTGCTAGGGCCGGGACAGGGGCTTTACCCCTCCACTTT. Translated, it reads CSARAGTGALPLHF.